Listed below are T cell receptor beta chains from one sample, sequenced in a study of neurological immune-mediated disorders. TCRdb reanalysed the 5' RACE reads using MiXCR and keeps one entry per CDR3 protein. Of 60,000 to 90,000 distinct CDR3 sequences listed, about a tenth were seen once; the top ten hold 9.5% to 10%. The sample taken for sequencing was PBMCs. The receptors were gathered from a man younger than 40 in good health. The CDR3 runs from the conserved cysteine through the conserved F or W. The order of the fields is V gene, D gene, J gene, CDR3 protein. The D gene is left open where the match is weak.

v_call: TRBV6-6; d_call: .; j_call: TRBJ2-2; cdr3_aa: CASSYGGKVGELFF
v_call: TRBV10-3; d_call: .; j_call: TRBJ1-2; cdr3_aa: CAISDGENYGYTF
v_call: TRBV10-2; d_call: TRBD2; j_call: TRBJ2-7; cdr3_aa: CASSDSGNSYEQYF
v_call: TRBV5-1; d_call: TRBD1; j_call: TRBJ2-7; cdr3_aa: CASSPPTGQGIYEQYF
v_call: TRBV28; d_call: TRBD1; j_call: TRBJ2-2; cdr3_aa: CASSLPPGQGATGELFF
v_call: TRBV20-1; d_call: .; j_call: TRBJ2-5; cdr3_aa: CSASESAQYF
v_call: TRBV7-2; d_call: .; j_call: TRBJ2-5; cdr3_aa: CATRVGVFDQETQYF
v_call: TRBV5-1; d_call: .; j_call: TRBJ2-3; cdr3_aa: CASSLAQTDTQYF
v_call: TRBV10-3; d_call: .; j_call: TRBJ1-1; cdr3_aa: CAISESLVAFF
v_call: TRBV5-1; d_call: .; j_call: TRBJ1-1; cdr3_aa: CASSVGSQNTEAFF
v_call: TRBV29-1; d_call: .; j_call: TRBJ2-1; cdr3_aa: CSVIEEDDRFF
v_call: TRBV29-1; d_call: .; j_call: TRBJ2-1; cdr3_aa: CSVSRPHSSYNEQFF
v_call: TRBV29-1; d_call: TRBD2; j_call: TRBJ2-1; cdr3_aa: CSVAWRLAGANEQFF
v_call: TRBV7-8; d_call: TRBD1; j_call: TRBJ2-7; cdr3_aa: CASSSGTGAVGEQYF
v_call: TRBV7-8; d_call: TRBD1; j_call: TRBJ2-7; cdr3_aa: CASSRTGSYEQYF
v_call: TRBV5-1; d_call: .; j_call: TRBJ2-7; cdr3_aa: CASSLGSAYEQYF
v_call: TRBV7-2; d_call: .; j_call: TRBJ2-3; cdr3_aa: CASSADSTSTDTQYF
v_call: TRBV11-1; d_call: TRBD1; j_call: TRBJ2-7; cdr3_aa: CASSKTGGGYEQYF
v_call: TRBV5-1; d_call: TRBD2; j_call: TRBJ2-7; cdr3_aa: CASSYEGTSVNEQYF
v_call: TRBV2; d_call: TRBD1; j_call: TRBJ1-4; cdr3_aa: CASRKTGVGEKLFF
v_call: TRBV20-1; d_call: .; j_call: TRBJ2-5; cdr3_aa: CSARDLTLGETQYF
v_call: TRBV7-2; d_call: TRBD2; j_call: TRBJ2-5; cdr3_aa: CASSTRLAGEETQYF
v_call: TRBV3-1; d_call: .; j_call: TRBJ2-7; cdr3_aa: CASSHRTRDLYEQYF